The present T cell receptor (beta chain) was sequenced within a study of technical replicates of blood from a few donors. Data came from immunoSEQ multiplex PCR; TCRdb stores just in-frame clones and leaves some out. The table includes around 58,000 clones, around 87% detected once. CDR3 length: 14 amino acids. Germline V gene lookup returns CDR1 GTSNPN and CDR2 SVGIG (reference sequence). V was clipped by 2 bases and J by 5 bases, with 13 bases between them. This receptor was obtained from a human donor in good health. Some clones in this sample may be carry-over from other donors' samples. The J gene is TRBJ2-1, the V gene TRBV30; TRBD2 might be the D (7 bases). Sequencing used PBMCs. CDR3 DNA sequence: TGTGCCTGGAGTAAGGGGGGGGTCAACAATGAGCAGTTCTTC. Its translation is CAWSKGGVNNEQFF.